This TCR beta chain derives from a study of molecular identifiers for immune sequencing clone quantification. One entry per CDR3 protein, called by TCRdb with MiXCR from the PCR reads. The profile shows 100,000 or so distinct CDR3 sequences, 30% to 45% of them singletons. This clonotype was counted between two and nine times. Antigen: not known. Whole-study results and caveats: In a background of about a million naive cells, spiked Jurkat TCR RNA from one cell was reportedly detectable. More than 99% of effector molecules, versus under 1% of naive-cell molecules, belonged to clones above 20 RNA copies.

The CDR3 is 18 residues long. From germline, CDR1 is LGHNA and CDR2 YSLEER. Trimming shortened V by 4 bases and J by 8 bases, and 26 bases separated the two germline ends. Sorted cells numbering about 20,000 to 1,000,000, with 10%, 30% or 50% RNA, yielded the naive CD8 libraries. In the sort, naive CD8 T cells were defined as CD8+CD4-CCR7+CD45RA+. V and J are TRBV4-3 and TRBJ2-2, with D possibly matching TRBD2 (6 bases). This clonotype was obtained from a human donor in good health. Some libraries in this study had Jurkat cell RNA spiked in. Input material: naive CD8+ T cells from blood, with Jurkat cell RNA spiked in. As to subset: FACS-sorted CD8+CD4-CCR7+CD45RA+ naive T cells. CDR3 nucleotides: TGCGCCAGCAGCCCCCAGGGAGGCGGGGAAATCAGGATAGGGGAGCTGTTTTTT. Translated: CASSPQGGGEIRIGELFF.